This TCR beta chain was documented in a study of T cells in Graves' hyperthyroidism and ophthalmopathy. This clonotype was seen repeatedly, ten times or more. PBMCs were collected from a 10 ml volume of fresh peripheral blood. V dropped 3 bases and J dropped 4 bases, with 7 bases sitting between them. In germline, CDR1 is MDHEN, CDR2 SYDVKM. The CDR3 length is 13 residues. Amplification of TCR beta CDR3 regions used RNA as the template. The HTBI primer set drove a first-round RT-PCR of the TCR CDR3. MiXCR was run by TCRdb on the multiplex PCR reads, yielding one entry per CDR3 protein. The top ten clones hold approximately 8.4% of a sample with more than 600,000 distinct CDR3 sequences, roughly 15% of them seen once.

The sequenced sample was blood. This receptor was identified in a man aged 18 to 29 with Graves' hyperthyroidism. The V and J genes are TRBV28 and TRBJ1-5; D not certain. The CDR3 sequence: CASSFRSNQPQHF. The CDR3 coding sequence is TGTGCCAGCAGTTTCAGGAGTAATCAGCCCCAGCATTTT.